The source of this T cell receptor (beta chain) is a study of tumor and adjacent non-tumor tissue in lung cancer. TCRbeta libraries were built with three rounds of nested PCR, modified from ARM-PCR. TCRdb re-derived calls from the multiplex PCR reads in MiXCR, one entry per CDR3 protein. The table lists about 93,000 distinct CDR3 sequences, about 67% of them singletons, with around 19% in the top ten. V lost 10 bases and J lost 9; bases outside the gene matches: 12. CDR1 MNHEY and CDR2 SVGEGT come from the germline V gene. CDR3 size: 13 residues. No cell sorting was done before RNA was extracted from the tissue.

J is TRBJ1-5 and V is TRBV6-2 or TRBV6-3; TRBD1 aligns across 7 bases. The source is a man aged 55 to 70 with non-small cell lung cancer. The specimen was lung tumor tissue. The CDR3 loop is CANTDRAILPQHF. CDR3 coding DNA: TGTGCCAACACTGACAGGGCGATTCTGCCCCAGCATTTT.